A selection of T cell receptor beta chains follows, all from one sample in a study of blood T cells in healthy people across ages. One entry per CDR3 protein results from TCRdb running MiXCR on the 5' RACE reads. Here the sample spans more than 650,000 distinct CDR3 sequences, around a quarter being singletons. These data also formed part of another study, on T cells of mothers and their children.

Source material: blood. All receptors come from a boy aged 5-17 years in good health. CDR3s include the opening cysteine and the closing phenylalanine or tryptophan. The D gene is left open where the match is weak. Clone sizes are given selectively: once, few, many, or a class where the clone is expanded.

d_call	v_call	j_call	clone_size	cdr3_aa	cdr3_nt
.	TRBV5-1	TRBJ1-3	.	CASSLGDFAPVTIYF	TGCGCCAGCAGCTTGGGGGACTTCGCACCAGTCACCATATATTTT
TRBD2	TRBV4-2	TRBJ2-4	.	CASSQSTTSGGKYF	TGTGCCAGCAGCCAGAGCACGACTAGCGGGGGGAAGTACTTC
.	TRBV2	TRBJ1-2	.	CARTMTLNDGYTF	TGTGCCAGAACAATGACCCTTAACGATGGCTACACCTTC
.	TRBV28	TRBJ1-4	.	CASSLGPGSNEKLFF	TGTGCCAGCAGTTTGGGTCCAGGCTCTAATGAAAAACTGTTTTTT
.	TRBV6-2/TRBV6-3	TRBJ1-1	few	CASSPTSGNTEAFF	TGTGCCAGCAGTCCCACCTCAGGGAACACTGAAGCTTTCTTT
TRBD2	TRBV20-1	TRBJ2-2	.	CSARGGLAGITGELFF	TGCAGTGCTAGAGGGGGACTAGCGGGTATAACCGGGGAGCTGTTTTTT
.	TRBV6-2/TRBV6-3	TRBJ2-4	few	CASSYSRTRTKNIQYF	TGTGCCAGCAGTTACTCGAGGACCCGGACCAAAAACATTCAGTACTTC
TRBD1	TRBV6-6	TRBJ1-1	many	CASSYGRAGGTEAFF	TGTGCCAGCAGTTACGGTCGCGCAGGGGGCACTGAAGCTTTCTTT
.	TRBV5-1	TRBJ2-2	few	CASRLESTGELFF	TGCGCCAGCAGACTGGAGTCAACCGGGGAGCTGTTTTTT
.	TRBV7-9	TRBJ1-5	.	CASSLAKGRDQGNQPQHF	TGTGCCAGCAGCTTAGCGAAAGGAAGGGATCAGGGCAATCAGCCCCAGCATTTT
.	TRBV5-1	TRBJ1-5	few	CASSRSRSYNQPQHF	TGCGCCAGCAGCAGATCGCGTAGCTATAATCAGCCCCAGCATTTT
.	TRBV4-1	TRBJ2-7	.	CASSQRLPGPSYEQYF	TGCGCCAGCAGCCAACGTTTGCCGGGGCCGTCCTACGAGCAGTACTTC